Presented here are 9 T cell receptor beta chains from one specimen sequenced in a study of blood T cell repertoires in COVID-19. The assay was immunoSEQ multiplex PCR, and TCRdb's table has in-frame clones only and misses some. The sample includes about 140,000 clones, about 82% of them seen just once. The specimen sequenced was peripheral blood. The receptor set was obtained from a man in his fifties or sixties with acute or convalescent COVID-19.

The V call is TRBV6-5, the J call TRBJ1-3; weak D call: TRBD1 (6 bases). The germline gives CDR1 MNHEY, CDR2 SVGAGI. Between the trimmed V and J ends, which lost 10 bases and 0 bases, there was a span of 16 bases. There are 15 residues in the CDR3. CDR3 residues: CATGTTWDSGNTIYF. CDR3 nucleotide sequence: TGTGCCACGGGGACAACTTGGGACTCTGGAAACACCATATATTTT.

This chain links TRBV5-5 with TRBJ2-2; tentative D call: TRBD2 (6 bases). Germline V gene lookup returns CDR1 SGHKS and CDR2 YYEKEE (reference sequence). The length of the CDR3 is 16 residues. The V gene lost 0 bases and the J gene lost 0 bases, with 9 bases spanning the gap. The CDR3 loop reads CASSLARDSNTGELFF. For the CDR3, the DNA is TGTGCCAGCAGCTTGGCCAGGGACTCGAACACCGGGGAGCTGTTTTTT.

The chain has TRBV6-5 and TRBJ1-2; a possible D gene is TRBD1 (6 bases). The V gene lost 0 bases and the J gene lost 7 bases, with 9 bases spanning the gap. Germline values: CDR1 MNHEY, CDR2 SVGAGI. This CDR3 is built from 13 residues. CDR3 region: CASSYSPTGGYTF. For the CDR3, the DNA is TGTGCCAGCAGTTACTCACCGACAGGTGGCTACACCTTC.

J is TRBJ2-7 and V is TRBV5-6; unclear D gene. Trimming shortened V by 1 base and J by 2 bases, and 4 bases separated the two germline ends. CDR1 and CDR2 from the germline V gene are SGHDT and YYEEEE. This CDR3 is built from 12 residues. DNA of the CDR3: TGTGCCAGCAGCTTGCCCACCTACGAGCAGTACTTC. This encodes CASSLPTYEQYF.

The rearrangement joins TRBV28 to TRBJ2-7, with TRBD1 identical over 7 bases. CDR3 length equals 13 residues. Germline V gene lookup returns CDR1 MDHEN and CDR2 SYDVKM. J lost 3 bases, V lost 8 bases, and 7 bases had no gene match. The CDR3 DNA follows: TGTGCCAGCTCAGTGACAGGGAACTACGAGCAGTACTTC. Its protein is CASSVTGNYEQYF.

The CDR3 spells CASSRLAGSPPLEQYF. The CDR3 DNA follows: TGTGCCAGCAGTAGACTAGCGGGCTCCCCACCTCTCGAGCAGTACTTC. The chain has TRBV2 and TRBJ2-7, with 10 bases lining up with TRBD2. CDR3 length equals 16 residues. The V segment lost 5 bases and the J segment 6 bases; nucleotides outside the gene matches: 13. Germline V gene lookup returns CDR1 SNHLY and CDR2 FYNNEI. Filled out from reference TRBV2 and TRBJ2-7, the complete variable domain reads EPEVTQTPSHQVTQMGQEVILRCVPISNHLYFYWYRQILGQKVEFLVSFYNNEISEKSEIFDDQFSVERPDGSNFTLKIRSTKLEDSAMYFCASSRLAGSPPLEQYFGPGTRLTVT.

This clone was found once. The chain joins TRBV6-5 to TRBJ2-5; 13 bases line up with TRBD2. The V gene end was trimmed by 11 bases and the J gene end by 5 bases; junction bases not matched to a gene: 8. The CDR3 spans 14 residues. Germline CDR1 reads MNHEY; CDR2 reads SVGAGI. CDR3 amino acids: CALRLAGGGETQYF. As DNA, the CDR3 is TGTGCCCTAAGACTAGCGGGGGGTGGTGAGACCCAGTACTTC.

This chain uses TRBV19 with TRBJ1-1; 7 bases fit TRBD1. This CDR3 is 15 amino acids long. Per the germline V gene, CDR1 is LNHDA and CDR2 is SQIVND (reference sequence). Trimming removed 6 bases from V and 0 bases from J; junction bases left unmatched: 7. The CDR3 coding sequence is TGTGCCAGTAGACTGGGACAGCCCTTGAACACTGAAGCTTTCTTT. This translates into CASRLGQPLNTEAFF.

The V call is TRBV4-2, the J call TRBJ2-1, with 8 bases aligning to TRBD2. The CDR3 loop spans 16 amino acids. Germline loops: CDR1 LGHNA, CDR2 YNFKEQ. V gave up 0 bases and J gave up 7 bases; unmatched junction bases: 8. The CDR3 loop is CASSQDGVAGFNEQFF. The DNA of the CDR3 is TGTGCCAGCAGCCAAGATGGGGTAGCGGGGTTTAATGAGCAGTTCTTC.